This T cell receptor beta chain came from a study of blood T cell repertoires in COVID-19. On the study more broadly: Both acute and convalescent COVID-19 samples were obtained from the United States, Italy and Spain. T cells, B-cell-depleted T cells, or PBMCs supplied cDNA or gDNA.

This clone was observed once. The CDR3 runs 11 residues. Germline-derived CDR1 and CDR2 are LNHDA and SQIVND (reference sequence). In the authors' methods: Amplification of reference gene primers was used by the study to estimate nucleated cell counts. Data came from immunoSEQ multiplex PCR; TCRdb stores just in-frame clones and leaves some out. Clone size and the V and J calls come from that table; the DNA yielded D and trimming. This repertoire shows 160,000 or so clones, 85% to 90% found once; its top ten account for 15%. What was sequenced was peripheral blood. The source of this sequence is a woman aged 40 to 49 with acute or convalescent COVID-19. The V and J genes are TRBV19 and TRBJ1-3; D not certain. DNA for the CDR3: TGTGGGGCGGGCTCTGGAAACACCATATATTTT. Translated: CGAGSGNTIYF.